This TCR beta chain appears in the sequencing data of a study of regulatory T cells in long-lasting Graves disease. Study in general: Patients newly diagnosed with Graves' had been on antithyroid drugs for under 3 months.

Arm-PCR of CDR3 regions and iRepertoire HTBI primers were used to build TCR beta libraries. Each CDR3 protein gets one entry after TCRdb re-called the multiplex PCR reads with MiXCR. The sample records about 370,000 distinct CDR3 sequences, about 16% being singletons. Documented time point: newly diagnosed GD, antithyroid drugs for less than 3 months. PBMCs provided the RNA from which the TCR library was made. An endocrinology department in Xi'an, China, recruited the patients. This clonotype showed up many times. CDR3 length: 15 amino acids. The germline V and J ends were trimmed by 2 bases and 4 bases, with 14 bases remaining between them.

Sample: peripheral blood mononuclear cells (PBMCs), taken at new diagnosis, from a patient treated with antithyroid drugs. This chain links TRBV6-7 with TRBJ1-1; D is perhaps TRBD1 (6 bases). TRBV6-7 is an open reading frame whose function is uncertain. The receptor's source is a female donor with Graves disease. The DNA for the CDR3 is TGTGCCAGCAGTTACCCAAATCTCAGGGGCACTGAAGCTTTCTTT. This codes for CASSYPNLRGTEAFF.